A single sample is the source of the 17 T cell receptor beta chains below, sequenced in a study of blood T cell repertoires in COVID-19. Only in-frame clones appear in the TCRdb table, and some are missing; sequencing was by immunoSEQ multiplex PCR. The sample lists under 300,000 clones; around 90% were seen once. Sample: PBMCs or T cells enriched from blood (not recorded which). The receptors were sampled from a woman aged 25-40 years who had recovered from COVID-19.

The chain employs TRBV9 and TRBJ1-2; 10 bases line up with TRBD1. Germline V gene lookup returns CDR1 SGDLS and CDR2 YYNGEE. V shed 4 bases, J shed 7 bases, and the junction held 10 bases outside the gene matches. This CDR3 has 15 residues. CDR3 bases: TGTGCCAGCAGCATCGGACAGGGGGAGAGTGGTGGCTACACCTTC. This translates into CASSIGQGESGGYTF.

This chain links TRBV4-2 with TRBJ2-5, with TRBD1 identical over 7 bases. The V gene end was trimmed by 4 bases and the J gene end by 3 bases; junction bases not matched to a gene: 8. Germline V lookup: CDR1 LGHNA, CDR2 YNFKEQ. There are 15 residues in the CDR3. The CDR3 sequence is CASSPRTGQEETQYF. CDR3 DNA: TGTGCCAGCAGCCCACGGACCGGACAGGAAGAGACCCAGTACTTC.

The chain uses TRBV6-2 or TRBV6-3 and TRBJ2-6; 7 positions match TRBD1. This CDR3 contains 18 residues. Unmatched junction bases numbered 13, after V lost 4 bases and J lost 4 bases. Per the germline V gene, CDR1 is MNHEY and CDR2 is SVGEGT. DNA of the CDR3: TGTGCCAGCAGTTCAACGAGGGGGCGCGCGTCCGGGGCCAACGTCCTGACTTTC. This gives the protein CASSSTRGRASGANVLTF.

This clone appeared a single time. The rearrangement uses TRBV5-6 and TRBJ2-7, with D tentatively TRBD1 (5 bases). The germline V and J ends were trimmed by 0 bases and 0 bases, with 10 bases remaining between them. The CDR3 contains 15 residues. CDR1 is SGHDT and CDR2 is YYEEEE in the germline V gene. DNA of the CDR3: TGTGCCAGCAGCTTGGGGGGCCATGCCTCCTACGAGCAGTACTTC. It codes for CASSLGGHASYEQYF.

The chain uses TRBV7-9 and TRBJ1-1; D uncertain. Germline CDR1 reads SEHNR; CDR2 reads FQNEAQ (reference sequence). With 2 bases removed from V and 11 bases from J, the gap between germline ends came to 15 bases. The CDR3 runs 13 residues. The CDR3 DNA sequence: TGTGCCAGCAGCTTAACGTTACTGGCGGAGGCTTTCTTT. This encodes CASSLTLLAEAFF.

The chain joins TRBV28 to TRBJ1-2; 8 positions agree with TRBD1. Germline V CDR1 and CDR2: MDHEN, SYDVKM. J gave up 6 bases and V 7 bases, and 7 bases lay outside the gene matches. The length of the CDR3 is 13 residues. CDR3 DNA: TGTGCCAGCACTTTCCGCAGGGGGCATGGCTACACCTTC. It translates to CASTFRRGHGYTF.

This chain links TRBV11-3 with TRBJ1-2; 7 bases fit TRBD1. The CDR3 totals 15 residues. Germline V lookup: CDR1 SGHNT, CDR2 YENEEA. Trimming took 3 bases from V and 0 from J; bases not matched to a gene: 4. The DNA of the CDR3 is TGTGCCAGCAGCTTTGAGACAGGGACTAACTATGGCTACACCTTC. This sequence encodes CASSFETGTNYGYTF.

This clone was recorded a few times. The chain couples TRBV6-1 to TRBJ1-2; 9 nucleotides agree with TRBD1. This CDR3 comprises 16 residues. Germline CDR1 is MNHNS and CDR2 is SASEGT. V lost 5 bases and J lost 0; bases outside the gene matches: 7. CDR3: CASSKGWTGANYGYTF. DNA of the CDR3: TGTGCCAGCAGTAAAGGCTGGACAGGGGCTAACTATGGCTACACCTTC.

This clone was detected once. The rearrangement links TRBV13 to TRBJ2-1, with a possible D match to TRBD1 (5 bases). The CDR3 totals 15 residues. The germline V and J ends were trimmed by 4 bases and 9 bases, with 19 bases remaining between them. The germline CDR1 and CDR2 sequences are PRHDT and FYEKMQ (reference sequence). The CDR3 nucleotides are TGTGCCAGCAGCTCCGAGGAAGGGCCTACAGGTGAGCAGTTCTTC. Translation: CASSSEEGPTGEQFF.

J is TRBJ1-2 and V is TRBV2; tentative D call: TRBD1 (5 bases). Germline V gene sequence: CDR1 SNHLY, CDR2 FYNNEI. The CDR3 covers 13 residues. Trimming took off 6 bases at V and 8 bases at J, with 16 bases between the two ends. CDR3 loop: CASRGGTSGGYTF. CDR3 coding DNA: TGTGCCAGCAGGGGCGGGACCTCCGGCGGCTACACCTTC.

This chain connects TRBV27 to TRBJ1-2, with 9 positions matching TRBD1. The CDR3 covers 17 residues. With 3 bases clipped from V and 7 bases from J, the junction kept 15 bases outside the gene matches. The germline V gene encodes CDR1 MNHEY and CDR2 SMNVEV (reference sequence). CDR3 DNA: TGTGCCAGCAGTTTCCTCCCAATCCGGGACAGGGACAGTGGCTACACCTTC. Its protein is CASSFLPIRDRDSGYTF.

This chain joins TRBV27 and TRBJ1-2, with 11 bases fitting TRBD1. V trimming: 6 bases; J trimming: 4 bases; junction bases outside the gene matches: 4. CDR3 length: 14 residues. Germline values: CDR1 MNHEY, CDR2 SMNVEV (reference sequence). The CDR3 region is CASRRDRGTYGYTF. The DNA for the CDR3 is TGTGCCAGCAGGCGGGACAGGGGGACCTATGGCTACACCTTC.

V gene TRBV10-3 combines with J gene TRBJ1-2; 7 bases map to TRBD1. This CDR3 contains 14 residues. With V trimmed by 7 bases and J by 2 bases, 7 bases remained unmatched. Germline CDR1 reads ENHRY; CDR2 reads SYGVKD. CDR3 sequence reads: CAIKGQENNYGYTF. The CDR3 nucleotides read TGTGCCATCAAAGGACAGGAGAACAACTATGGCTACACCTTC.

The genes are TRBV7-3 and TRBJ2-1, with D unclear. Germline-derived CDR1 and CDR2 are SGHTA and FQGTGA. CDR3 size: 13 residues. V was clipped by 1 base and J by 4 bases, with 5 bases between them. The CDR3 protein is CASSLSPYNEQFF. As DNA, the CDR3 is TGTGCCAGCAGCTTAAGTCCATACAATGAGCAGTTCTTC.

About this clone itself: This may stem from a read error, because a much larger clone lies one nucleotide away. Other DNA sequences in this specimen translate into the identical CDR3. The chain has TRBV2 and TRBJ2-1, with a tentative D call TRBD1 (6 bases). The germline CDR1 and CDR2 sequences are SNHLY and FYNNEI. This CDR3 has 11 residues. The CDR3 DNA reads TGCGCCAGCAGAAGGACAGATGAGCAGTTCTTC. It yields the protein CASRRTDEQFF. The variable domain in full, completed from reference TRBV2 and TRBJ2-1, reads EPEVTQTPSHQVTQMGQEVILRCVPISNHLYFYWYRQILGQKVEFLVSFYNNEISEKSEIFDDQFSVERPDGSNFTLKIRSTKLEDSAMYFCASRRTDEQFFGPGTRLTVL.

V gene TRBV7-9 combines with J gene TRBJ2-2, with TRBD2 matching 7 bases. The germline V gene has CDR1 SEHNR and CDR2 FQNEAQ (reference sequence). Unmatched junction bases numbered 7, after V lost 6 bases and J lost 0 bases. This CDR3 region has 16 residues. CDR3 coding DNA: TGTGCCAGCAGACGATCTAGCGGCCCGAACACCGGGGAGCTGTTTTTT. This gives the protein CASRRSSGPNTGELFF.

The chain uses TRBV25-1 and TRBJ2-4, with D perhaps matching TRBD2 (6 bases). V was clipped by 2 bases and J by 2 bases, with 10 bases between them. This CDR3 is 15 amino acids long. CDR1 MGHDK and CDR2 SYGVNS come from the germline V gene. Written as DNA, the CDR3 is TGTGCCAGCAGTGAAGGAGGGACCTCCAAAAACATTCAGTACTTC. Protein product: CASSEGGTSKNIQYF.